These T cell receptor beta chains were read from a single sample in a study of cytomegalovirus exposure and HLA in healthy donors. TCRdb's copy holds only in-frame clones and misses some; the assay was immunoSEQ multiplex PCR. Of roughly 180,000 clones listed, around 75% were seen once; the top ten hold less than 9.5%. Sequencing used PBMCs. Receptors originate from a woman aged 35 to 49 in good health and CMV-seropositive. Each CDR3 is given with its conserved first and last residue. The D gene is left open where the match is weak. Size is omitted from some rows. Given values are once, few, many or a class for expanded clones.

CDR3 DNA,CDR3 protein,J gene,D gene,clone size,V gene
TGTGCCAGCAGCCAGATCCTGGCAGGGGTCGTTTCCTACGAGCAGTACTTC,CASSQILAGVVSYEQYF,TRBJ2-7,NA,NA,TRBV11-2
TGTGCCAGCAGCTTCGGGGTGTCCTACGAGCAGTACTTC,CASSFGVSYEQYF,TRBJ2-7,NA,NA,TRBV7-2
TGTGCCAGCAGTTTACAGGGGGCTGAAGCTTTCTTT,CASSLQGAEAFF,TRBJ1-1,TRBD1,NA,TRBV28
TGTGCCAGCAGTTTTACAGGGAGGGGCGGCTACACCTTC,CASSFTGRGGYTF,TRBJ1-2,NA,NA,TRBV27
TGTGCCACCCAGACGGGGGGGGACACTGAAGCTTTCTTT,CATQTGGDTEAFF,TRBJ1-1,NA,NA,TRBV10-3
TGTGCCAGCAGCTTGGAAAAGGGGAGGGTCTACGAGCAGTACTTC,CASSLEKGRVYEQYF,TRBJ2-7,TRBD2,NA,TRBV5-5
TGTGCCAGCACGGACACTGAAGCTTTCTTT,CASTDTEAFF,TRBJ1-1,NA,NA,TRBV6-5
TGTGCCAGCAGTGAATGGACTAGGATCAGCTACGAGCAGTACTTC,CASSEWTRISYEQYF,TRBJ2-7,TRBD2,NA,TRBV2
TGTGCCAGCAGTGAATTAGGAGGGGACGGGACCCACGAGCAGTACTTC,CASSELGGDGTHEQYF,TRBJ2-7,NA,NA,TRBV25-1
TGTGCCAGCAGCTGGGGGACAGGGATAACTGGGGCCAACGTCCTGACTTTC,CASSWGTGITGANVLTF,TRBJ2-6,TRBD1,few,TRBV7-2
TGTGCCAGCAGGATTTCGCAGGGGGCGGGAAGAGCTTTCTTT,CASRISQGAGRAFF,TRBJ1-1,TRBD1,NA,TRBV28